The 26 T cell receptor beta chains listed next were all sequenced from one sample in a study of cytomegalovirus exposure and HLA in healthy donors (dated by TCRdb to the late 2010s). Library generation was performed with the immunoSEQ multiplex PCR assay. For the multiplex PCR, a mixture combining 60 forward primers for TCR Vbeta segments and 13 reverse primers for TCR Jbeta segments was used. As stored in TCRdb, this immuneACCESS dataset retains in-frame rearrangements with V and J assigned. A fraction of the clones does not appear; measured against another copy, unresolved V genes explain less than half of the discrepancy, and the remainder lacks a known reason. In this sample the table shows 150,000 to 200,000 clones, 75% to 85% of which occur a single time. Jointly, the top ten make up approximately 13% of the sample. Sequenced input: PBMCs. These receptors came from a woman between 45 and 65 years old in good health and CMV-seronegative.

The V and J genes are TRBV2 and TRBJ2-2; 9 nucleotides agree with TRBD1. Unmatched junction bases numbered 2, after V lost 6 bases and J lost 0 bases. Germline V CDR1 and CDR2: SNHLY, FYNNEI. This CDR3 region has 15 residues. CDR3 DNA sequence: TGTGCCAGCAGCCGACAGGGGGCGAACACCGGGGAGCTGTTTTTT. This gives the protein CASSRQGANTGELFF. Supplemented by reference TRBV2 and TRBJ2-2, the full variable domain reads EPEVTQTPSHQVTQMGQEVILRCVPISNHLYFYWYRQILGQKVEFLVSFYNNEISEKSEIFDDQFSVERPDGSNFTLKIRSTKLEDSAMYFCASSRQGANTGELFFGEGSRLTVL.

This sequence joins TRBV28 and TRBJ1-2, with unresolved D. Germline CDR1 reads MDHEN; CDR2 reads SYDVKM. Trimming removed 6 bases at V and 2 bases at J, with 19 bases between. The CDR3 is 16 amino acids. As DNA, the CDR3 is TGTGCCAGCAGCTCCTTCCGGGAGGGCCTAAACTATGGCTACACCTTC. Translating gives CASSSFREGLNYGYTF.

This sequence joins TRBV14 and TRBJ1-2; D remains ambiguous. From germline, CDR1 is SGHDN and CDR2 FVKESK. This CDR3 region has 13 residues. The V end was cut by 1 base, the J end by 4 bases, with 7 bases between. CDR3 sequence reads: CASSQVESYGYTF. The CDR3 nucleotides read TGTGCCAGCAGCCAAGTAGAAAGCTATGGCTACACCTTC.

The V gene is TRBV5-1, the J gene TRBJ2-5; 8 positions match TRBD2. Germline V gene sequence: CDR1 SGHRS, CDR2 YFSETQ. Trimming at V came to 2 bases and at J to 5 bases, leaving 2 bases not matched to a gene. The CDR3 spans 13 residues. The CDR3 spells CASSLRLAETQYF. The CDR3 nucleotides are TGCGCCAGCAGCTTACGACTAGCGGAGACCCAGTACTTC.

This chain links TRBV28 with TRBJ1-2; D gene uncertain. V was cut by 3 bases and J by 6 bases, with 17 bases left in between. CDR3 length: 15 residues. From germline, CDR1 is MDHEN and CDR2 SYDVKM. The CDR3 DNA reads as TGTGCCAGCAGTTTCCGAGGGTTCGGTTTACATGGCTACACCTTC. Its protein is CASSFRGFGLHGYTF.

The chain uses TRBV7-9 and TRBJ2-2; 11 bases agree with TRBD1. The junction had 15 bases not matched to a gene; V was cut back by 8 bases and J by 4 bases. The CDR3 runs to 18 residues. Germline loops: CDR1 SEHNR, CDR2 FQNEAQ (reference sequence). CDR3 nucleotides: TGTGCCAGCCCACCGTTTCGAGGACAGGGGGCTGGCACCGGGGAGCTGTTTTTT. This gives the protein CASPPFRGQGAGTGELFF. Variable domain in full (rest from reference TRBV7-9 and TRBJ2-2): DTGVSQNPRHKITKRGQNVTFRCDPISEHNRLYWYRQTLGQGPEFLTYFQNEAQLEKSRLLSDRFSAERPKGSFSTLEIQRTEQGDSAMYLCASPPFRGQGAGTGELFFGEGSRLTVL.

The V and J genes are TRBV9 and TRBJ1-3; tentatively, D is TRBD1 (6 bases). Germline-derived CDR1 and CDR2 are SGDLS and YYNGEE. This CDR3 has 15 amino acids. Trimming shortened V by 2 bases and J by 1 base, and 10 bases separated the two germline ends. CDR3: CASSVDSRSGNTIYF. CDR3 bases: TGTGCCAGCAGCGTGGACAGCAGATCTGGAAACACCATATATTTT.

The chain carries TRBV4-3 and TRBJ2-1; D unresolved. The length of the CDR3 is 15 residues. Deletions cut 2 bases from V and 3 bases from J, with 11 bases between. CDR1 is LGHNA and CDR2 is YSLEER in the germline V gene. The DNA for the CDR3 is TGCGCCAGCAGCCAACGATTGACAAACTACAATGAGCAGTTCTTC. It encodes CASSQRLTNYNEQFF.

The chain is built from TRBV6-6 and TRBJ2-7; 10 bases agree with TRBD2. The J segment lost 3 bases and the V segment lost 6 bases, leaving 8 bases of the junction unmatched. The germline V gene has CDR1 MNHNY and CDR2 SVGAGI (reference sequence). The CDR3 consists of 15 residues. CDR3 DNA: TGTGCCAGCAGCCCGATGGCTAGCGGGAGCTACGAGCAGTACTTC. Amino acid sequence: CASSPMASGSYEQYF.

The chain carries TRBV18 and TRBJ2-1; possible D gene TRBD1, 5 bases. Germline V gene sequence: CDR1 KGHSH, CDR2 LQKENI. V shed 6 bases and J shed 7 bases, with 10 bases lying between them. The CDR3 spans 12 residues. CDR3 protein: CASSTQGNEQFF. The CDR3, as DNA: TGTGCCAGCTCGACCCAGGGAAATGAGCAGTTCTTC.

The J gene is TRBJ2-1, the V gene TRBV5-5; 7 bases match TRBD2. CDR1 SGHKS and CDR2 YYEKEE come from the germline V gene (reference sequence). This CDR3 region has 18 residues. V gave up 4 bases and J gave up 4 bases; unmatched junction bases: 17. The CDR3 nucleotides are TGTGCCAGCAGCGACCTCTCCGGTAGACTAGCAGATTACAATGAGCAGTTCTTC. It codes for CASSDLSGRLADYNEQFF.

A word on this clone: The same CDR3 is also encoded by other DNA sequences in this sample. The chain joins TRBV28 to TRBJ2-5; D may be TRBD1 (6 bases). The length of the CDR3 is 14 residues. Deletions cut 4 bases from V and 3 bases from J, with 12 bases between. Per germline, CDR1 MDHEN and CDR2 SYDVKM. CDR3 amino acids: CASSSGQSEETQYF. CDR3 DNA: TGTGCCAGCAGTTCAGGACAGTCCGAAGAGACCCAGTACTTC.

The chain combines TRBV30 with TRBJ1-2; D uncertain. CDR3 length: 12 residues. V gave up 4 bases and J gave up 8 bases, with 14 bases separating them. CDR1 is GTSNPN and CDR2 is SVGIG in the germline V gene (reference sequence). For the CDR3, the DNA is TGTGCCTGGACCGCGACGAGGCGGGGCTACACCTTC. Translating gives CAWTATRRGYTF.

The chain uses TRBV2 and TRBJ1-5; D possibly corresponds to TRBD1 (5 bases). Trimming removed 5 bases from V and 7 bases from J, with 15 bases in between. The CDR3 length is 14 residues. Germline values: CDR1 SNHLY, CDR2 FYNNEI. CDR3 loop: CASSQEGFGQPQHF. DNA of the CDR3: TGTGCCAGCAGTCAAGAGGGGTTCGGGCAGCCCCAGCATTTT.

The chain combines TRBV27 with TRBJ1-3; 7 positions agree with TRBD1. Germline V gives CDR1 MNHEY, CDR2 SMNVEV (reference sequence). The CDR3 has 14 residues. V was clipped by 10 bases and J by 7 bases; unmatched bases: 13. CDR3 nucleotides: TGTGCCATCACGCGACAGGGTGAGGAGAACACCATATATTTT. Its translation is CAITRQGEENTIYF.

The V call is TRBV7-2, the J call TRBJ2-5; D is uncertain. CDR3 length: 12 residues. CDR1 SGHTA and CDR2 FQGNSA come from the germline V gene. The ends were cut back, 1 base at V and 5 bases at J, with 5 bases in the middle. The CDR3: CASSLVPETQYF. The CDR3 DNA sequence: TGTGCCAGCAGCTTAGTCCCGGAGACCCAGTACTTC.

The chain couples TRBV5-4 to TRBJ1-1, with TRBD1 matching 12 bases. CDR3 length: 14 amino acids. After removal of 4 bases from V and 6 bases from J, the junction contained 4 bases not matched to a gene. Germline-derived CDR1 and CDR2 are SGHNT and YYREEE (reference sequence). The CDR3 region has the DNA TGTGCCAGCAGCCGGGACAGGGGGCAACCTGAAGCTTTCTTT. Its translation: CASSRDRGQPEAFF.

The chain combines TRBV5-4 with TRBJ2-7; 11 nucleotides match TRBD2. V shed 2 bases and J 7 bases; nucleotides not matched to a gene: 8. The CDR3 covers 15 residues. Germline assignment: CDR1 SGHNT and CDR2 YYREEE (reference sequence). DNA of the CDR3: TGTGCCAGCAGCTTTGGGACTAGCGGTCGGTTAGAGCAGTACTTC. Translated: CASSFGTSGRLEQYF.

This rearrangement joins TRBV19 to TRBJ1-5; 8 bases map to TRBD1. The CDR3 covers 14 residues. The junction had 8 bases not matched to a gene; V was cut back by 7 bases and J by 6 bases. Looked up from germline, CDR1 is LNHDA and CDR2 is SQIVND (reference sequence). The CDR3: CASIQTGDSQPQHF. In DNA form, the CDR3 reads TGTGCCAGTATACAGACAGGGGATAGTCAGCCCCAGCATTTT.

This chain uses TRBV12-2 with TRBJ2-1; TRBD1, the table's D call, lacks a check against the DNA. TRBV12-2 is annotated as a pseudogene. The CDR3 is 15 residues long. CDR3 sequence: CASRPRDNSYNEQFF. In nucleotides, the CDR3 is TGTGCAAGTCGCCCTCGGGACAACTCCTACAATGAGCAGTTCTTC.

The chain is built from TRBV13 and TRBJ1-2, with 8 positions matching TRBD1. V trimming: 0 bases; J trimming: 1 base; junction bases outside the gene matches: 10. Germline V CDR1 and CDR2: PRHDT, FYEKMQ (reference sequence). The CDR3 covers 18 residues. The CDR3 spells CASSLGRDRINLNYGYTF. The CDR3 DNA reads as TGTGCCAGCAGCTTAGGACGGGACAGGATAAATCTTAACTATGGCTACACCTTC.

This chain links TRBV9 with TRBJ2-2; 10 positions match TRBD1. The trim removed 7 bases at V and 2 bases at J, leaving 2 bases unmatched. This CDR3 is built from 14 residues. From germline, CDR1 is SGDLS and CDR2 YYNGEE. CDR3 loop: CASRQGANTGELFF. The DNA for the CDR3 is TGTGCCAGCCGACAGGGGGCAAACACCGGGGAGCTGTTTTTT.

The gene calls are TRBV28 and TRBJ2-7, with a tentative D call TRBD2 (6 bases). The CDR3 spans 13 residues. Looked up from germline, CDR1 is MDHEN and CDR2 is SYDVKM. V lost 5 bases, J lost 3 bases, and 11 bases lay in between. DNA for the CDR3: TGTGCCAGCAGTGAGGGACTCCTCTACGAGCAGTACTTC. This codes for CASSEGLLYEQYF.

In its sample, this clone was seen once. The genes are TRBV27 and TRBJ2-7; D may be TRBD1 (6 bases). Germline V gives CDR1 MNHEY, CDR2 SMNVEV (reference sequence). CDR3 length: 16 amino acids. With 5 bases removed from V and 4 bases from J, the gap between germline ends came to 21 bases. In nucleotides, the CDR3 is TGTGCCAGCAGTCAACTAGGGACAATAGGGAATTACGAGCAGTACTTC. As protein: CASSQLGTIGNYEQYF.

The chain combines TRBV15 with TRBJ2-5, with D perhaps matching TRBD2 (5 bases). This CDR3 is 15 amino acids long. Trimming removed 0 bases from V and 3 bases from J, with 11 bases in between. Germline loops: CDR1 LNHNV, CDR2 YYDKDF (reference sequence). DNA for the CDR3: TGTGCCACCAGCAGAGATCGCGGGCAAGAAGAGACCCAGTACTTC. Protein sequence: CATSRDRGQEETQYF.

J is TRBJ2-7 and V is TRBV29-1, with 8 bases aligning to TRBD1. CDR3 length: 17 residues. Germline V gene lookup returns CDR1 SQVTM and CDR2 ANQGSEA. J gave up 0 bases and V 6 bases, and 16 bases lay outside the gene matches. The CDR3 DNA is TGCAGCGTGATTCCCGGGACAGGTCGTCCGAGCTCCTACGAGCAGTACTTC. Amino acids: CSVIPGTGRPSSYEQYF.